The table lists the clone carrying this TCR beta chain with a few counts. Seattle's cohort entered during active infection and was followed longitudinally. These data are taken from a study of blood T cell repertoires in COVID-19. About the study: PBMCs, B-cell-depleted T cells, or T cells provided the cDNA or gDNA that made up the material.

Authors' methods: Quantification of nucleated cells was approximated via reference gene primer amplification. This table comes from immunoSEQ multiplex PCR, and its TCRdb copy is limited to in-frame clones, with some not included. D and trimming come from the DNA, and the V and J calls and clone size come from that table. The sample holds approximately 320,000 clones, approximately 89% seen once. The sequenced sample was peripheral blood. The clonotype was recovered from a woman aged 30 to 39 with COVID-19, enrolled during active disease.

The CDR3 loop reads CASSIGGAGSTPLHF. Here the CDR3 DNA reads TGTGCCAGTAGTATAGGTGGGGCAGGGTCCACACCCCTCCACTTT. The V call is TRBV19, the J call TRBJ1-6; TRBD1 is a possible D gene (5 bases). Trimming shortened V by 1 base and J by 11 bases, and 15 bases separated the two germline ends. CDR3 length: 15 amino acids. Looked up from germline, CDR1 is LNHDA and CDR2 is SQIVND (reference sequence).